This passage covers 26 T cell receptor beta chains from one sample sequenced in a study of cytomegalovirus exposure and HLA in healthy donors. PCR amplification relied on 60 Vbeta primers (plus 13 Jbeta primers). Clones were sequenced by immunoSEQ multiplex PCR, and TCRdb holds only the in-frame ones, with some missing. This sample has approximately 140,000 clones, with 82% found just once. The material sequenced was PBMCs. Receptor source: a woman between 40 and 55 years old in good health and CMV-seronegative.

This sequence joins TRBV12-5 and TRBJ2-7, with TRBD1 matching 9 bases. CDR1 is LGHNT and CDR2 is FRNRAP in the germline V gene. V was clipped by 6 bases and J by 6 bases; unmatched bases: 9. The CDR3 extends over 14 amino acids. CDR3 nucleotide sequence: TGTGCTAGTGGGGCCGGGACAGGGATTGGCGAGCAGTACTTC. It yields the protein CASGAGTGIGEQYF.

The table lists this clone with a count of one. V usage is TRBV19 and J usage is TRBJ2-1; 9 positions match TRBD2. The CDR3 length is 16 residues. Looked up from germline, CDR1 is LNHDA and CDR2 is SQIVND (reference sequence). J was trimmed by 10 bases and V by 3 bases; bases with no gene match: 13. DNA for the CDR3: TGTGCCAGTAGTATTTTGAATAGCGGGAGACCTAAAGAGCAGTTCTTC. This gives the protein CASSILNSGRPKEQFF.

This clone was counted between two and nine times. The rearrangement uses TRBV19 and TRBJ2-1, with 7 bases aligning to TRBD1. The CDR3 is 17 residues long. V lost 3 bases and J lost 0; bases outside the gene matches: 8. Germline assignment: CDR1 LNHDA and CDR2 SQIVND (reference sequence). CDR3 sequence (DNA): TGTGCCAGTAGTATTCAGGGGGATCCTTTCTCCTACAATGAGCAGTTCTTC. Protein sequence: CASSIQGDPFSYNEQFF.

This clone is a singleton in its sample. The sample holds other DNA sequences that translate to the same CDR3. The rearrangement uses TRBV6-5 and TRBJ1-2; D ambiguous. There are 13 residues in the CDR3. V was shortened by 0 bases and J by 4 bases, with 6 bases between the two germline ends. CDR1 is MNHEY and CDR2 is SVGAGI in the germline V gene. The CDR3 coding sequence is TGTGCCAGCAGTTACTCTGAGGCCTATGGCTACACCTTC. It is translated as CASSYSEAYGYTF.

This clone was seen only a few times. This sequence joins TRBV18 and TRBJ1-1; 8 nucleotides align to TRBD1. CDR1 and CDR2 (germline): KGHSH, LQKENI. The CDR3 contains 13 residues. V was pared by 1 base and J by 7 bases, with 2 bases of the junction left unmatched. CDR3 sequence reads: CASSPLDRGEAFF. The CDR3 DNA sequence: TGTGCCAGCTCACCACTTGACAGGGGTGAAGCTTTCTTT.

The J gene is TRBJ2-7, the V gene TRBV18; D call uncertain. Germline V gene data show CDR1 as KGHSH and CDR2 as LQKENI. The CDR3 is 12 amino acids. Between the trimmed V and J ends, which lost 1 base and 2 bases, there was a span of 3 bases. The CDR3 DNA reads as TGTGCCAGCTCACCACTAACCTACGAGCAGTACTTC. Its protein product is CASSPLTYEQYF.

The rearrangement joins TRBV9 to TRBJ1-3; D not certain. The V gene's germline CDR1 is SGDLS and CDR2 YYNGEE. V lost 5 bases and J lost 0, with 12 bases in between. The CDR3 sequence is 15 residues long. In DNA form, the CDR3 reads TGTGCCAGCAGTTCAGGTGTACTCTCTGGAAACACCATATATTTT. This codes for CASSSGVLSGNTIYF.

This sequence joins TRBV30 and TRBJ2-7, with a tentative D call TRBD1 (5 bases). The CDR3 loop spans 12 amino acids. V was clipped by 0 bases and J by 2 bases, with 5 bases between them. CDR1 is GTSNPN and CDR2 is SVGIG in the germline V gene (reference sequence). This chain's CDR3 is CAWSVGAYEQYF. As DNA, the CDR3 is TGTGCCTGGAGTGTAGGGGCCTACGAGCAGTACTTC.

The chain employs TRBV5-4 and TRBJ1-2, with D maybe TRBD1 (5 bases). V lost 1 base and J 8 bases, leaving 12 bases between the germline ends. The germline V gene has CDR1 SGHNT and CDR2 YYREEE (reference sequence). The length of the CDR3 is 13 residues. CDR3 coding DNA: TGTGCCAGCAGCTTGATCGCAGGGAACGGCTACACCTTC. This codes for CASSLIAGNGYTF.

The chain combines TRBV28 with TRBJ1-1, with 9 bases that match TRBD1. From germline, CDR1 is MDHEN and CDR2 SYDVKM. J gave up 5 bases and V 5 bases, and 9 bases lay outside the gene matches. The CDR3 extends over 15 amino acids. This CDR3 reads CASSPGGTGRTEAFF. For the CDR3, the DNA is TGTGCCAGCAGTCCCGGCGGGACAGGGAGGACTGAAGCTTTCTTT.

This clone was seen just once. The chain links TRBV9 to TRBJ2-1; maybe TRBD2 (5 bases). V lost 0 bases and J 0 bases, leaving 10 bases between the germline ends. Germline values: CDR1 SGDLS, CDR2 YYNGEE. CDR3 length equals 16 residues. The CDR3 spells CASSVAPGSSYNEQFF. CDR3 DNA: TGTGCCAGCAGCGTAGCTCCTGGGAGCTCCTACAATGAGCAGTTCTTC.

The rearrangement links TRBV6-5 to TRBJ2-5; 11 nucleotides agree with TRBD2. Matching the DNA end better, TRBJ2-7 makes the J call doubtful. CDR3 length: 14 residues. Germline values: CDR1 MNHEY, CDR2 SVGAGI. CDR3 sequence reads: CASSLTSGTYEQYF. The CDR3 DNA reads TGTGCCAGCAGTCTGACTAGCGGGACCTACGAGCAGTACTTC.

The chain carries TRBV28 and TRBJ1-1, with no clear D. The CDR3 has 14 amino acids. Trimming took 7 bases from V and 5 from J, leaving 17 bases between them. Germline V gene lookup returns CDR1 MDHEN and CDR2 SYDVKM. In DNA form, the CDR3 reads TGTGCCAGCATTAAAATCACCCGGGAGACTGAAGCTTTCTTT. Translating it yields CASIKITRETEAFF.

The rearrangement joins TRBV9 to TRBJ2-3, with D perhaps matching TRBD2 (5 bases). The CDR3 runs to 16 residues. The ends were cut back, 3 bases at V and 6 bases at J, with 20 bases in the middle. Germline CDR1 SGDLS, CDR2 YYNGEE. The CDR3 DNA is TGTGCCAGCAGCGCGGGGTCCCATAAAGCCGTCGATACGCAGTATTTT. Amino acids: CASSAGSHKAVDTQYF.

The rearrangement joins TRBV28 to TRBJ2-1; D ambiguous. The germline CDR1 and CDR2 sequences are MDHEN and SYDVKM. There are 14 residues in the CDR3. V shed 3 bases and J shed 9 bases, with 15 bases lying between them. The CDR3 spells CASSFSVSFGEQFF. The CDR3, as DNA: TGTGCCAGCAGTTTTTCGGTGTCGTTCGGTGAGCAGTTCTTC. Together with reference TRBV28 and TRBJ2-1, the CDR3 gives the full variable domain: DVKVTQSSRYLVKRTGEKVFLECVQDMDHENMFWYRQDPGLGLRLIYFSYDVKMKEKGDIPEGYSVSREKKERFSLILESASTNQTSMYLCASSFSVSFGEQFFGPGTRLTVL.

J is TRBJ2-1 and V is TRBV5-6; no definite D call. The V gene's germline CDR1 is SGHDT and CDR2 YYEEEE. Trimming took 4 bases from V and 2 from J, leaving 13 bases between them. The CDR3 length is 15 residues. The CDR3 coding sequence is TGTGCCAGCAGCCGCACCACCTACCCCTACAATGAGCAGTTCTTC. This gives the protein CASSRTTYPYNEQFF.

A single count supports this clone. V gene TRBV7-9 combines with J gene TRBJ2-5; maybe TRBD2 (6 bases). The CDR3 length is 18 residues. Germline V lookup: CDR1 SEHNR, CDR2 FQNEAQ (reference sequence). Trimming shortened V by 5 bases and J by 4 bases, and 26 bases separated the two germline ends. CDR3 protein: CASSRPRAALSEGETQYF. The DNA for the CDR3 is TGTGCCAGCAGCCGTCCGAGGGCGGCCCTATCGGAGGGAGAGACCCAGTACTTC.

This clone appeared a few times. This chain connects TRBV27 to TRBJ2-2; 9 bases are shared with TRBD2. The V gene's germline CDR1 is MNHEY and CDR2 SMNVEV (reference sequence). V dropped 3 bases and J dropped 4; count of bases not matched to a gene: 9. The CDR3 runs to 17 residues. CDR3 sequence: CASSFLGRREGTGELFF. DNA of the CDR3: TGTGCCAGCAGTTTTTTGGGACGGCGGGAGGGCACCGGGGAGCTGTTTTTT.

Here the CDR3 DNA reads TGTGCCAGCAGGCCCCCCGACAGGGGAACCTACGAGCAGTACTTC. The encoded protein is CASRPPDRGTYEQYF. The chain employs TRBV28 and TRBJ2-7; TRBD1 matches 8 bases. V dropped 6 bases and J dropped 2; count of bases not matched to a gene: 9. Per germline, CDR1 MDHEN and CDR2 SYDVKM. The CDR3 length is 15 residues.

This clone was seen a handful of times. The rearrangement links TRBV5-4 to TRBJ1-1; 8 bases are a match to TRBD1. The CDR3 has 14 amino acids. Germline V gene lookup returns CDR1 SGHNT and CDR2 YYREEE (reference sequence). J gave up 6 bases and V 4 bases, and 8 bases lay outside the gene matches. CDR3 loop: CASSPDRVSAEAFF. The CDR3 nucleotides read TGTGCCAGCAGCCCGGACAGGGTTTCGGCTGAAGCTTTCTTT. The variable domain in full, completed from reference TRBV5-4 and TRBJ1-1, reads ETGVTQSPTHLIKTRGQQVTLRCSSQSGHNTVSWYQQALGQGPQFIFQYYREEENGRGNFPPRFSGLQFPNYSSELNVNALELDDSALYLCASSPDRVSAEAFFGQGTRLTVV.

J is TRBJ2-5 and V is TRBV5-1, with 7 bases that match TRBD2. Germline V gene data show CDR1 as SGHRS and CDR2 as YFSETQ. Unmatched junction bases numbered 10, after V lost 3 bases and J lost 5 bases. The CDR3 covers 15 residues. CDR3 sequence: CASSSDGEGLETQYF. The CDR3 DNA reads as TGCGCCAGCAGCTCGGATGGGGAGGGCCTGGAGACCCAGTACTTC.

In this sample, this clone turned up a few times. The chain carries TRBV7-2 and TRBJ2-1, with 9 bases lining up with TRBD2. This CDR3 is 16 amino acids long. Germline V gene data show CDR1 as SGHTA and CDR2 as FQGNSA. After removal of 5 bases from V and 5 bases from J, the junction contained 10 bases not matched to a gene. CDR3 region: CASSSRTSGLNNEQFF. CDR3 sequence (DNA): TGTGCCAGCAGCAGTCGAACTAGCGGGCTAAACAATGAGCAGTTCTTC.

The chain uses TRBV5-1 and TRBJ1-3; D remains unclear. Germline CDR1 is SGHRS and CDR2 is YFSETQ. Trimming removed 4 bases from V and 0 bases from J, with 5 bases in between. This CDR3 is built from 13 residues. The CDR3 DNA reads TGCGCCAGCAGCACATACTCTGGAAACACCATATATTTT. Translating it yields CASSTYSGNTIYF.

The V call is TRBV18, the J call TRBJ2-2; D is undetermined. CDR1 and CDR2 from the germline V gene are KGHSH and LQKENI. The V end lost 0 bases, the J end lost 1 base, and 3 bases lay between the germline ends. The CDR3 runs 14 residues. The CDR3 loop reads CASSPPKNTGELFF. In DNA form, the CDR3 reads TGTGCCAGCTCACCACCCAAGAACACCGGGGAGCTGTTTTTT.

This chain joins TRBV28 and TRBJ1-2; no definite D call. CDR1 is MDHEN and CDR2 is SYDVKM in the germline V gene. The CDR3 extends over 12 amino acids. V lost 6 bases, J lost 8 bases, and 13 bases lay in between. CDR3 nucleotides: TGTGCCAGCAGCTCCTCTGGGAGCGGCTACACCTTC. Protein sequence: CASSSSGSGYTF.

This CDR3 is CASSLDIRLRGQYF. The CDR3 DNA is TGTGCCAGCAGCTTAGACATTAGACTACGAGGGCAGTACTTC. J is TRBJ2-7 and V is TRBV7-2; possible D gene TRBD2, 5 bases. Germline CDR1 reads SGHTA; CDR2 reads FQGNSA. There are 14 residues in the CDR3. Trimming took off 1 base at V and 9 bases at J, with 16 bases between the two ends.